The T cell receptor (beta chain) described here comes from a study of T cell clonality in common variable immunodeficiency. General study findings and limits: Fewer deletions and N-nucleotide insertions were reportedly seen in common variable immunodeficiency TCR beta sequences.

As for this clone: What it binds is not known. Sequencing ends 3 residues short of the CDR3 end; the germline J gene provides the rest.

The repertoire was sequenced with immunoSEQ multiplex PCR; TCRdb's copy has only in-frame clones and lacks some. The sample shows 15,000 to 20,000 clones, none of them appearing just once. Germline V lookup: CDR1 GTSNPN, CDR2 SVGIG (reference sequence). The CDR3 contains 11 residues. The ends were cut back, 0 bases at V and 7 bases at J, with 6 bases in the middle. This sequence originates from a human donor with common variable immunodeficiency. The rearrangement uses TRBV30 and TRBJ1-1; D not resolved. Sequenced: peripheral blood mononuclear cells. CDR3 DNA, as far as it was read: TGTGCCTGGAGTGTACTGGTTGAA. Translating gives CAWSVLVE. The CDR3, in full, reads CAWSVLVEAFF.